These 5 T cell receptor beta chains came from one sample sequenced in a study of cytomegalovirus exposure and HLA in healthy donors. In the PCR, 60 Vbeta and 13 Jbeta primers were used. The data were produced by immunoSEQ multiplex PCR, yet TCRdb's version contains in-frame clones alone and is incomplete. The table has roughly 89,000 clones, approximately 72% seen once. The material sequenced was PBMCs. Receptors originate from a man aged 30-40 years in good health and CMV-seropositive.

The chain carries TRBV5-1 and TRBJ2-5; 7 bases are shared with TRBD1. The CDR3 has 14 residues. The V and J ends lost 4 bases and 0 bases, in that order; junction bases with no gene match: 3. The germline CDR1 and CDR2 sequences are SGHRS and YFSETQ. The CDR3 here is CASSLGQHQETQYF. The DNA for the CDR3 is TGCGCCAGCAGCCTGGGACAGCACCAAGAGACCCAGTACTTC.

J is TRBJ2-1 and V is TRBV19; 11 nucleotides agree with TRBD1. There are 15 residues in the CDR3. V dropped 9 bases and J dropped 12; count of bases not matched to a gene: 16. Germline V gene sequence: CDR1 LNHDA, CDR2 SQIVND (reference sequence). The CDR3 is CASQPTDRGLVGQFF. DNA of the CDR3: TGTGCCAGCCAACCGACGGACAGGGGGCTGGTTGGGCAGTTCTTC.

This clone was detected only once. CDR3 DNA: TGCAGCGTTGCGGGGAGCTCCTACAATGAGCAGTTCTTC. It specifies CSVAGSSYNEQFF. The gene calls are TRBV29-1 and TRBJ2-1; TRBD2 might be the D (5 bases). CDR1 and CDR2 from the germline V gene are SQVTM and ANQGSEA. The CDR3 is 13 amino acids. The ends were cut back, 4 bases at V and 0 bases at J, with 7 bases in the middle.

This clone was recorded a few times. The chain recombines TRBV11-3 with TRBJ2-2, with D unresolved. The V end lost 6 bases, the J end lost 4 bases, and 6 bases lay between the germline ends. Germline V CDR1 and CDR2: SGHNT, YENEEA. The CDR3 length is 12 residues. The CDR3 sequence is CASRTGTGELFF. CDR3 coding DNA: TGTGCCAGCAGGACGGGCACCGGGGAGCTGTTTTTT.

The rearrangement uses TRBV7-9 and TRBJ2-2; TRBD1 agrees at 8 bases. The CDR3 runs 17 residues. After removal of 0 bases from V and 4 bases from J, the junction contained 7 bases not matched to a gene. Germline loops: CDR1 SEHNR, CDR2 FQNEAQ (reference sequence). The CDR3 sequence: CASSLARTGSGTGELFF. The CDR3 nucleotides are TGTGCCAGCAGCTTAGCCAGGACAGGGTCGGGCACCGGGGAGCTGTTTTTT. Based on the CDR3 plus reference TRBV7-9 and TRBJ2-2, the full variable domain is DTGVSQNPRHKITKRGQNVTFRCDPISEHNRLYWYRQTLGQGPEFLTYFQNEAQLEKSRLLSDRFSAERPKGSFSTLEIQRTEQGDSAMYLCASSLARTGSGTGELFFGEGSRLTVL.